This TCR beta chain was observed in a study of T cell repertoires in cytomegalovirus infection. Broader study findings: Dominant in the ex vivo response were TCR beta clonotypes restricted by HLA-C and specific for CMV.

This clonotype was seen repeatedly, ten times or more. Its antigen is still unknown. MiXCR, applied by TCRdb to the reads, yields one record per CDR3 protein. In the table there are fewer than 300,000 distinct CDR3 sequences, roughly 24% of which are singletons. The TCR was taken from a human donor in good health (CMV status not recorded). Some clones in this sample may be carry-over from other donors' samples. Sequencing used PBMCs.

Written as DNA, the CDR3 is TGTGCCAGCAGCTTAGTAAAAGTGGGAGAGACCCAGTACTTC. It is translated as CASSLVKVGETQYF. The chain recombines TRBV7-2 with TRBJ2-5; D is undetermined. The CDR3 runs to 14 residues. Trimming took off 1 base at V and 4 bases at J, with 10 bases between the two ends. Germline CDR1 reads SGHTA; CDR2 reads FQGNSA.